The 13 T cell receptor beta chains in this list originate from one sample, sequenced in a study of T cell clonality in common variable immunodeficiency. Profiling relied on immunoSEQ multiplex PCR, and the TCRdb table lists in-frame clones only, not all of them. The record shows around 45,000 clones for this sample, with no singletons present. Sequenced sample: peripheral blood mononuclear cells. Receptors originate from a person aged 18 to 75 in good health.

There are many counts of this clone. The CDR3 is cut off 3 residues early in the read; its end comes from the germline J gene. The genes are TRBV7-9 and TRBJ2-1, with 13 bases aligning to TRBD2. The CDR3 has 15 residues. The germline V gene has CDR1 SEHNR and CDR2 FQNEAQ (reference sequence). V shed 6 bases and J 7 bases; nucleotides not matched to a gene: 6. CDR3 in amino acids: CASSTSGGARNEQFF. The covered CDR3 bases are TGTGCCAGCAGTACTAGCGGGGGGGCTCGGAATGAG.

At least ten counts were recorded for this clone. The CDR3 sequence is CASRSAGEDGYTF. The CDR3 bases that were read are TGTGCCAGCAGATCCGCAGGAGAGGATGGC. The chain employs TRBV6-2 or TRBV6-3 and TRBJ1-2, with D unclear. From the germline J gene comes the end of the CDR3, since the read stops 3 residues before it. The CDR3 length is 13 residues. From germline, CDR1 is MNHEY and CDR2 SVGEGT. V was pared by 6 bases and J by 6 bases, with 14 bases between.

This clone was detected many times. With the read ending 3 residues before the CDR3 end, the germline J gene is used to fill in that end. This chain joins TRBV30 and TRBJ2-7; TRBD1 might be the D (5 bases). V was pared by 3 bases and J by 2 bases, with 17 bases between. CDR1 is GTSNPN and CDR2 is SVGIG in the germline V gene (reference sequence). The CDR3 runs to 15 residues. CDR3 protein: CAWRGDSYPPYEQYF. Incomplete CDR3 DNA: TGTGCCTGGAGGGGCGACAGCTACCCACCCTACGAG.

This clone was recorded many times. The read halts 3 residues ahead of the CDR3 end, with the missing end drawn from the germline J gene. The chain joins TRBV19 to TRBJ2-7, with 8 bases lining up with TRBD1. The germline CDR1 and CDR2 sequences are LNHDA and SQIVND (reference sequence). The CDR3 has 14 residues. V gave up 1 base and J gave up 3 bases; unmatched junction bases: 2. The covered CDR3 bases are TGTGCCAGTAGTATAGGACAGGGGATCTACGAG. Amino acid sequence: CASSIGQGIYE. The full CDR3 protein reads CASSIGQGIYEQYF.

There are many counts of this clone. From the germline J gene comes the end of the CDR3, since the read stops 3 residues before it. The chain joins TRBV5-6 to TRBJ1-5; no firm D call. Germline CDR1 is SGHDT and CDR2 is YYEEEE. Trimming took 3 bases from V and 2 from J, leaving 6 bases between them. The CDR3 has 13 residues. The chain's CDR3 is CASSSVGNQPQHF. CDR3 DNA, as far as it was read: TGTGCCAGCAGCTCCGTAGGCAATCAGCCC.

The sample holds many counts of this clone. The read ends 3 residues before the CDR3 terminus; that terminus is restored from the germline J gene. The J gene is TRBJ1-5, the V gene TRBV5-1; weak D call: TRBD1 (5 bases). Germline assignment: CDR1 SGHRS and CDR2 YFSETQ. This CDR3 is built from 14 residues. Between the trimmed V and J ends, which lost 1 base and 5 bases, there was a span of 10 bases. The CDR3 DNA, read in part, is TGCGCCAGCAGCTTGACAGGAGACGATCAGCCC. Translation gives CASSLTGDDQP. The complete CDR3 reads CASSLTGDDQPQHF.

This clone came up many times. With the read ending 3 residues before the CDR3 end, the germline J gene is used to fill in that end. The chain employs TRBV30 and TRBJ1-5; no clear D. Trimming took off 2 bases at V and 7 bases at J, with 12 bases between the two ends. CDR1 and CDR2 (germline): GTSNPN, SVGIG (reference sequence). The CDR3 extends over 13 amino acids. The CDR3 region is CAWSTRSEQPQHF. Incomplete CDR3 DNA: TGTGCCTGGAGTACTAGGTCGGAACAGCCC. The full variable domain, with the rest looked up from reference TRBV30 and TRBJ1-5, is SQTIHQWPATLVQPVGSPLSLECTVEGTSNPNLYWYRQAAGRGLQLLFYSVGIGQISSEVPQNLSASRPQDRQFILSSKKLLLSDSGFYLCAWSTRSEQPQHFGDGTRLSIL.

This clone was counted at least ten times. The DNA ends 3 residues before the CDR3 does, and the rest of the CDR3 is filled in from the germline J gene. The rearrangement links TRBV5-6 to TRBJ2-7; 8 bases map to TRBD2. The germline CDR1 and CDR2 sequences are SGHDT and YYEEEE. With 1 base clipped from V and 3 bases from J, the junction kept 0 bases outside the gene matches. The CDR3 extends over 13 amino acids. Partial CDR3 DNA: TGTGCCAGCAGCTTGCGGGGGGGCTACGAG. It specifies CASSLRGGYE. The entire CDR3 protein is CASSLRGGYEQYF.

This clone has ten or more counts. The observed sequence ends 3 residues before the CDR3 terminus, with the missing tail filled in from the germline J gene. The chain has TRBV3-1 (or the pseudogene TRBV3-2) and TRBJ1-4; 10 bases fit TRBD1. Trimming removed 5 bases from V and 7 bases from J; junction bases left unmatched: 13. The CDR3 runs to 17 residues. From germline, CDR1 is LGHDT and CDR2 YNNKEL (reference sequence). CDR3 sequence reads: CASSVSPGQGLSEKLFF. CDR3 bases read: TGTGCCAGCAGCGTTTCGCCGGGACAGGGGTTGAGTGAAAAA.

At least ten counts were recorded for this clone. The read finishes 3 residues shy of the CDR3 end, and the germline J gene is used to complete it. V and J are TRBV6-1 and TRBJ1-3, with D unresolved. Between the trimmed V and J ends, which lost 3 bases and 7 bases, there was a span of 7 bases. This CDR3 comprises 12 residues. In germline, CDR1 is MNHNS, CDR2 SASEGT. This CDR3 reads CASSDTGNTIYF. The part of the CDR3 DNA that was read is TGTGCCAGCAGTGATACGGGGAACACC.

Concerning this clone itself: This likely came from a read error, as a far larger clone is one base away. The chain's CDR3 is CAWTVVRTSGRQETQYF. The DNA read from the CDR3 is TGTGCCTGGACTGTTGTTCGGACTAGCGGGCGGCAAGAGACC. The rearrangement links TRBV30 to TRBJ2-5; 11 nucleotides agree with TRBD2. From the germline J gene comes the end of the CDR3, since the read stops 3 residues before it. In germline, CDR1 is GTSNPN, CDR2 SVGIG (reference sequence). The CDR3 length is 17 residues. Germline trimming cut 4 bases from V and 2 bases from J; bases unmatched to any gene: 12.

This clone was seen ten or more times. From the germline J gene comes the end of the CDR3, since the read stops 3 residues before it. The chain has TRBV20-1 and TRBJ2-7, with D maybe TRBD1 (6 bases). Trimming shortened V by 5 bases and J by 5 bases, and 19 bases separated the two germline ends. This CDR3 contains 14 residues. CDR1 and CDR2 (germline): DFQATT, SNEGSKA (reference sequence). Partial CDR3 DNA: TGCAGTGCTCTCAAACCTGGCAGGGGCAACGAG. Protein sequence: CSALKPGRGNE. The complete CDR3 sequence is CSALKPGRGNEQYF.

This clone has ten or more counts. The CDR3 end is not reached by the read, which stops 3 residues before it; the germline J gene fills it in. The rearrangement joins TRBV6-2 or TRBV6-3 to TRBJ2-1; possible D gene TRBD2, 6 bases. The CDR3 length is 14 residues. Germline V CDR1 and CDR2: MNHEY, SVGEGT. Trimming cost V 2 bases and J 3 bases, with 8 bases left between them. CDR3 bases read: TGTGCCAGCAGTTACGGGGGGTTCTACAATGAG. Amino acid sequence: CASSYGGFYNE. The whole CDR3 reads CASSYGGFYNEQFF.